This T cell receptor beta chain emerged from a study of T cell changes during pregnancy in multiple sclerosis. The method was immunoSEQ multiplex PCR; TCRdb's version includes in-frame clones alone and lacks a portion of them. The sample holds under 35,000 clones; roughly 87% are singletons and the top ten take approximately 8%. CDR3 length equals 13 residues. V lost 3 bases, J lost 1 base, and 9 bases lay in between. Germline assignment: CDR1 GTSNPN and CDR2 SVGIG (reference sequence). The origin of this receptor is a female donor with multiple sclerosis, enrolled in a pregnancy study. The sequences come from CD8+ T cells from peripheral blood mononuclear cells, collected before pregnancy. V and J are TRBV30 and TRBJ1-1; D is perhaps TRBD1 (5 bases). The CDR3: CAWSPGQNTEAFF. The DNA for the CDR3 is TGTGCCTGGAGCCCCGGACAGAACACTGAAGCTTTCTTT.